This T cell receptor (beta chain) originates from a study of shared clonotypes between healthy human individuals. The table came from immunoSEQ multiplex PCR; TCRdb's copy has only in-frame clones and leaves some out. This table holds about 2,500,000 clones, more than 80% found once. The V gene's germline CDR1 is MNHNY and CDR2 SVGAGI (reference sequence). Deletions cut 7 bases from V and 3 bases from J, with 16 bases between. The CDR3 is made up of 14 amino acids. What was sequenced was naive CD4+ T cells sorted from blood. Subset given: CD45RA+ positively selected. This clonotype was sampled from a man between 18 and 29 years old in good health. The chain has TRBV6-6 and TRBJ2-7; maybe TRBD1 (5 bases). The CDR3 nucleotides are TGTGCCAGCACCGCGACAGAAAGCTTCTACGAGCAGTACTTC. Translating gives CASTATESFYEQYF.